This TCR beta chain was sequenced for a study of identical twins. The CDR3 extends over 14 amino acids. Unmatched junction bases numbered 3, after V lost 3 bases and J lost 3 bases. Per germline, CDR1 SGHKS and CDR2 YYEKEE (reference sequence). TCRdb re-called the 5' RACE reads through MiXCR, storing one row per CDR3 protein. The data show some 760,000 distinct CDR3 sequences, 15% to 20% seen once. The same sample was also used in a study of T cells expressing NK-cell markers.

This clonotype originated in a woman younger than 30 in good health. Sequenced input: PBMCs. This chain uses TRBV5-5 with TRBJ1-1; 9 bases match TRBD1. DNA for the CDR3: TGTGCCAGCAGCTGGACAGGGGCGGACACTGAAGCTTTCTTT. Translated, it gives CASSWTGADTEAFF.